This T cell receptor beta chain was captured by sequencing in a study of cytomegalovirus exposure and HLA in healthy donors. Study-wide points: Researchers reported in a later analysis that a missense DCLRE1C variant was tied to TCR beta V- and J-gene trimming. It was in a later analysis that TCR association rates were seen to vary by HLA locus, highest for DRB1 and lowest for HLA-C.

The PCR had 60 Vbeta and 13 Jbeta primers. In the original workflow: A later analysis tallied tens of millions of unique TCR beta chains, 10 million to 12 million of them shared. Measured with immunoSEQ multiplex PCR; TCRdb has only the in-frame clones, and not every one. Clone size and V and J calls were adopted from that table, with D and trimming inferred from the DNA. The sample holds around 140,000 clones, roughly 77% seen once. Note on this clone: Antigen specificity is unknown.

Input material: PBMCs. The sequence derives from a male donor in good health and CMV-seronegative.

The CDR3 nucleotides read TGTGCCAGCAGCTGGGGCGGGAGTGTCTCCGGGGAGCTGTTTTTT. It specifies CASSWGGSVSGELFF. The chain employs TRBV5-4 and TRBJ2-2; 7 bases fit TRBD2. CDR1 and CDR2 (germline): SGHNT, YYREEE (reference sequence). This CDR3 has 15 amino acids. The V gene end was trimmed by 3 bases and the J gene end by 6 bases; junction bases not matched to a gene: 8.